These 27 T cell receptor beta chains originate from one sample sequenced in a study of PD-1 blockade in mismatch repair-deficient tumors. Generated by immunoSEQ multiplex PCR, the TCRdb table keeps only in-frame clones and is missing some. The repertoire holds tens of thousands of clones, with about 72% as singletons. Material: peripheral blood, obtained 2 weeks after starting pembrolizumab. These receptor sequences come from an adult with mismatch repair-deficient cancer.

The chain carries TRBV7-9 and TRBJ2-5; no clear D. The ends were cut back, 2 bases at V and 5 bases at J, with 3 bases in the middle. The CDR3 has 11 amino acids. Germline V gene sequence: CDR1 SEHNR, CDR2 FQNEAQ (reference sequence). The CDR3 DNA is TGTGCCAGCAGCTTATCGGAGACCCAGTACTTC. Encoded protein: CASSLSETQYF.

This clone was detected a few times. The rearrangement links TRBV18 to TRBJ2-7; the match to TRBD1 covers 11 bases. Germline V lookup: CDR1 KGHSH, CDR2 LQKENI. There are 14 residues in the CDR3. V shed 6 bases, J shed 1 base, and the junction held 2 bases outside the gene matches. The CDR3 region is CASSRDRGSYEQYF. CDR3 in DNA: TGTGCCAGCTCCCGGGACAGGGGGTCCTACGAGCAGTACTTC.

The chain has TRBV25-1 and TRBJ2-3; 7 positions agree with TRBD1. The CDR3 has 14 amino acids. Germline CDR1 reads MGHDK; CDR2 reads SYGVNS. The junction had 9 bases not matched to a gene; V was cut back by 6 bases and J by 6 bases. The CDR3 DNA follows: TGTGCCAGCAGCGAGATCGACAGGGCGGATACGCAGTATTTT. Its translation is CASSEIDRADTQYF.

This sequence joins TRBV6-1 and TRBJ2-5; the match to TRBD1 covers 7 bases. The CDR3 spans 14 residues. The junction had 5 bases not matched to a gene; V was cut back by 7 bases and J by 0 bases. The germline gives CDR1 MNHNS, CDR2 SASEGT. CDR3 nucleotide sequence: TGTGCCAGCAATGGACAGGAGTACCAAGAGACCCAGTACTTC. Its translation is CASNGQEYQETQYF.

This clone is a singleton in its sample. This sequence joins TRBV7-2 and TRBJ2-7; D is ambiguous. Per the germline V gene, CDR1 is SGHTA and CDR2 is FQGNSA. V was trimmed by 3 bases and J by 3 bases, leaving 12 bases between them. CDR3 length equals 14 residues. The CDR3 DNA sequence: TGTGCCAGCAGCTTCGAGAGGTTCGTCTACGAGCAGTACTTC. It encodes CASSFERFVYEQYF.

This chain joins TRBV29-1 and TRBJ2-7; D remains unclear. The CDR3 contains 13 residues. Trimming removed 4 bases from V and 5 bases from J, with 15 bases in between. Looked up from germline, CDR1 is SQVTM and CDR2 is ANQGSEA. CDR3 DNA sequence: TGCAGCGTTGGAGTTAGTAGTTCCCACGAGCAGTACTTC. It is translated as CSVGVSSSHEQYF.

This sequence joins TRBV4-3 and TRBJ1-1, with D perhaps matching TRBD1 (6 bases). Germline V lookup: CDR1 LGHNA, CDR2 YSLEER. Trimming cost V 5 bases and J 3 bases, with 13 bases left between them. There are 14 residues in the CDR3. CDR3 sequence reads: CASSSTGQDTEAFF. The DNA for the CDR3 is TGCGCCAGCAGCTCCACGGGACAAGACACTGAAGCTTTCTTT.

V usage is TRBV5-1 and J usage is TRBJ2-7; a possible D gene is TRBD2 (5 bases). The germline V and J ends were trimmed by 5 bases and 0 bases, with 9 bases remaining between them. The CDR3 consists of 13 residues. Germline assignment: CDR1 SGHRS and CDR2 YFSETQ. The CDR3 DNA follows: TGCGCCAGCAGGCGGGCGGACTCCTACGAGCAGTACTTC. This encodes CASRRADSYEQYF. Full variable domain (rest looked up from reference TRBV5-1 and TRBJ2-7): KAGVTQTPRYLIKTRGQQVTLSCSPISGHRSVSWYQQTPGQGLQFLFEYFSETQRNKGNFPGRFSGRQFSNSRSEMNVSTLELGDSALYLCASRRADSYEQYFGPGTRLTVT.

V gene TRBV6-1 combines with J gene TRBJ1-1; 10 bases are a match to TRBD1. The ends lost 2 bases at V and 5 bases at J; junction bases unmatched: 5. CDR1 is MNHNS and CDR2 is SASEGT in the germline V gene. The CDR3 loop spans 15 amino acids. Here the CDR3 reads CASSEMTGGRTEAFF. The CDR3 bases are TGTGCCAGCAGTGAAATGACAGGGGGCAGGACTGAAGCTTTCTTT.

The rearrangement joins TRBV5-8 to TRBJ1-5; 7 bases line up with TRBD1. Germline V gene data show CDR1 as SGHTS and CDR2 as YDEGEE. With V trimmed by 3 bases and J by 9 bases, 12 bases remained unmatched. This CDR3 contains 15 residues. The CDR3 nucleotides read TGTGCCAGCAGCTCAGATGGGACAGTATCTCGGCCCCAGCATTTT. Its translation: CASSSDGTVSRPQHF. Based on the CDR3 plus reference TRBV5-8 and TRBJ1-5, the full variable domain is EAGVTQSPTHLIKTRGQQATLRCSPISGHTSVYWYQQALGLGLQFLLWYDEGEERNRGNFPPRFSGRQFPNYSSELNVNALELEDSALYLCASSSDGTVSRPQHFGDGTRLSIL.

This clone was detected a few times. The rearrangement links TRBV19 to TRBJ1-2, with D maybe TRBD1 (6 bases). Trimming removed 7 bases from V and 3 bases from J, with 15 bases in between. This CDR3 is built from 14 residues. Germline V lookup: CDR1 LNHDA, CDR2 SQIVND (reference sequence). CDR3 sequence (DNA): TGTGCCAGTAAACTAGGACAGAACGACTATGGCTACACCTTC. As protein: CASKLGQNDYGYTF.

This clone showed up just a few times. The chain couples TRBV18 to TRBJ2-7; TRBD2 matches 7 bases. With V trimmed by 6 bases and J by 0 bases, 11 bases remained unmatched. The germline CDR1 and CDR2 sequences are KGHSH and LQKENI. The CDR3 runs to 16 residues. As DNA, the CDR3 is TGTGCCAGCTCCCCCCGGTTGGGCGGGAGCTCCTACGAGCAGTACTTC. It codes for CASSPRLGGSSYEQYF.

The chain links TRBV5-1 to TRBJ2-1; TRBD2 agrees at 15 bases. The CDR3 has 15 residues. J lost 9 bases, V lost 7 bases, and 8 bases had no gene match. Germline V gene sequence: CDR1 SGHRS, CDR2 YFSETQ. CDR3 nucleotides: TGCGCCAGCGACTGGGGACTAGCGGGAGGAAGTGAGCAGTTCTTC. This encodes CASDWGLAGGSEQFF.

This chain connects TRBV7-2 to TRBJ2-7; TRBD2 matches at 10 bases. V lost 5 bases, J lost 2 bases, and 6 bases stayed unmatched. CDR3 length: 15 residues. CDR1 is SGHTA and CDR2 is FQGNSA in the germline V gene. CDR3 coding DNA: TGTGCCAGCAGCGGAAGAGCGGGAGGGCCCTACGAGCAGTACTTC. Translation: CASSGRAGGPYEQYF.

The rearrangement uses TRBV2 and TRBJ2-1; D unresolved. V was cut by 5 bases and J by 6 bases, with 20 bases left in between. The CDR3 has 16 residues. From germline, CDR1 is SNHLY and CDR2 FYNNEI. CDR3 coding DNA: TGTGCCAGCAGTCCTCTTCTAGTAACCACGATCAATGAGCAGTTCTTC. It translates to CASSPLLVTTINEQFF.

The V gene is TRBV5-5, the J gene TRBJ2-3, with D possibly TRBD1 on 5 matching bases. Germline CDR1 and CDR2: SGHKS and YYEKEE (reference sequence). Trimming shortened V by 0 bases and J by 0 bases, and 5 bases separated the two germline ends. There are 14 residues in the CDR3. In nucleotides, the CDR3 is TGTGCCAGCAGCTTGGACAGGAGCACAGATACGCAGTATTTT. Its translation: CASSLDRSTDTQYF.

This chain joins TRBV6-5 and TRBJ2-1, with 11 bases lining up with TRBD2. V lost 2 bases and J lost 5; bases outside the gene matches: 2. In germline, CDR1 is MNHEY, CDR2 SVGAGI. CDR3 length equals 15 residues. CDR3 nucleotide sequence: TGTGCCAGCAGTTACGGACTAGCGGGCCACAATGAGCAGTTCTTC. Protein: CASSYGLAGHNEQFF.

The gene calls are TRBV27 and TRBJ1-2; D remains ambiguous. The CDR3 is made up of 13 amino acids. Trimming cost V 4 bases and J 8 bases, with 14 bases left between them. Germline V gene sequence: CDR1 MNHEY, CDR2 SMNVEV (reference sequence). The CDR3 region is CASSYGVSGGYTF. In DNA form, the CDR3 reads TGTGCCAGCAGTTACGGGGTGTCAGGAGGCTACACCTTC.

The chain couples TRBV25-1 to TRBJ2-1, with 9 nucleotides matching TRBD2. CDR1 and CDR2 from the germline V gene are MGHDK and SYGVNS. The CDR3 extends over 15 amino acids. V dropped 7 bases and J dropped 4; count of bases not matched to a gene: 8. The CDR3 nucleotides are TGTGCCAGCATTAATAGCGGGAGTAGGTACAATGAGCAGTTCTTC. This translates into CASINSGSRYNEQFF.

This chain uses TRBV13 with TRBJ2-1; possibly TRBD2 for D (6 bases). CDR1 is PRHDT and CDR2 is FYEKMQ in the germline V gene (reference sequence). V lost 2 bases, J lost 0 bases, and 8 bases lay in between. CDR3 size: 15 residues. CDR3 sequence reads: CASSLFGSSYNEQFF. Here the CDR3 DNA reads TGTGCCAGCAGCTTATTCGGGAGCTCCTACAATGAGCAGTTCTTC.

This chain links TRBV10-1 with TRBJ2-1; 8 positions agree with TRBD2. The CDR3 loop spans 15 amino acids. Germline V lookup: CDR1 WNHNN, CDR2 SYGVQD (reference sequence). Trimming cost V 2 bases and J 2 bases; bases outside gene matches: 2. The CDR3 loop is CASSENGRAYNEQFF. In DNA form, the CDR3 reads TGCGCCAGCAGTGAGAACGGGAGGGCCTACAATGAGCAGTTCTTC.

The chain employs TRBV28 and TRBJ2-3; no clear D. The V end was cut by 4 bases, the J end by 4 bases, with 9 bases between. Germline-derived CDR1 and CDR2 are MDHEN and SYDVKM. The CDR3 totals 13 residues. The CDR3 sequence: CASSSPKADTQYF. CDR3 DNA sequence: TGTGCCAGCAGTTCCCCTAAGGCAGATACGCAGTATTTT.

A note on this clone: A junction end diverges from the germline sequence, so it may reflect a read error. CDR3 nucleotide sequence: TGTGCCATCAGTACGACAGGCCCCGACACTGAAGCTTTCTTT. This encodes CAISTTGPDTEAFF. The chain combines TRBV6-5 with TRBJ1-1, with a possible D match to TRBD1 (6 bases). Germline CDR1 is MNHEY and CDR2 is SVGAGI. The CDR3 spans 14 residues.

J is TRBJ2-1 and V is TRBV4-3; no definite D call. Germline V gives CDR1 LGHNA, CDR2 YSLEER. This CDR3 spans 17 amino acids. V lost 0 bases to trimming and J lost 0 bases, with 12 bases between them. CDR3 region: CASSQDVGSSSYNEQFF. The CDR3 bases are TGCGCCAGCAGCCAAGATGTGGGCTCGAGCTCCTACAATGAGCAGTTCTTC.

In DNA form, the CDR3 reads TGTGCCAGCAGCTTAGACGGGACAGGGAGCTCCTACGAGCAGTACTTC. Translating gives CASSLDGTGSSYEQYF. The chain recombines TRBV7-2 with TRBJ2-7; 9 bases are shared with TRBD1. This CDR3 has 16 residues. Germline CDR1 and CDR2: SGHTA and FQGNSA. Losses at the gene ends were 1 base for V and 0 bases for J; bases not matched to a gene: 4.

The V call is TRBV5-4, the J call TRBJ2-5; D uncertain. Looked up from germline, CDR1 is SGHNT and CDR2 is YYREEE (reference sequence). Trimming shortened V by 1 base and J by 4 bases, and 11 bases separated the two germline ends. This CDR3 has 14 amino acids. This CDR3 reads CASSLSGETETQYF. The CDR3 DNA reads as TGTGCCAGCAGCTTGTCCGGTGAGACAGAGACCCAGTACTTC.

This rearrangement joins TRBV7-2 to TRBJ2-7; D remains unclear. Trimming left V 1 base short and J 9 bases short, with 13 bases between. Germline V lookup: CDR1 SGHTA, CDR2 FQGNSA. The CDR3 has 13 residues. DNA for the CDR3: TGTGCCAGCAGCTTAGGCCTTAGCACGGGGCAGTACTTC. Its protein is CASSLGLSTGQYF. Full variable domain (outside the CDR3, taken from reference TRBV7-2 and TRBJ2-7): GAGVSQSPSNKVTEKGKDVELRCDPISGHTALYWYRQSLGQGLEFLIYFQGNSAPDKSGLPSDRFSAERTGGSVSTLTIQRTQQEDSAVYLCASSLGLSTGQYFGPGTRLTVT.